Below are 4 T cell receptor beta chains sequenced from a single sample in a study of T cell responses to AZD1222 COVID-19 vaccine. Assay used: immunoSEQ multiplex PCR; TCRdb lists only in-frame clones, some missing. The data show about 49,000 clones, approximately 80% seen once. The material sequenced was peripheral blood, taken on day 0 of MenACWY control vaccination. The receptors were sampled from an adult in good health.

The chain uses TRBV15 and TRBJ1-4; D ambiguous. Germline V gives CDR1 LNHNV, CDR2 YYDKDF (reference sequence). Trimming cost V 6 bases and J 8 bases, with 16 bases left between them. The CDR3 has 14 amino acids. The CDR3 loop is CATRKKTEREKLFF. CDR3 nucleotide sequence: TGTGCCACCAGAAAAAAAACGGAAAGAGAAAAACTGTTTTTT. The whole variable domain, filled in from reference TRBV15 and TRBJ1-4, reads DAMVIQNPRYQVTQFGKPVTLSCSQTLNHNVMYWYQQKSSQAPKLLFHYYDKDFNNEADTPDNFQSRRPNTSFCFLDIRSPGLGDTAMYLCATRKKTEREKLFFGSGTQLSVL.

V gene TRBV28 combines with J gene TRBJ2-7, with a possible D match to TRBD1 (6 bases). CDR1 and CDR2 (germline): MDHEN, SYDVKM. CDR3 length: 14 amino acids. Between the trimmed V and J ends, which lost 4 bases and 3 bases, there was a span of 13 bases. CDR3 protein: CASSSPQGIYEQYF. The CDR3 bases are TGTGCCAGCAGTTCCCCCCAGGGGATCTACGAGCAGTACTTC.

The CDR3 DNA reads as TGTGCCAGCAGCTCCGGACAGGCGAACACCGGGGAGCTGTTTTTT. This codes for CASSSGQANTGELFF. The chain employs TRBV5-4 and TRBJ2-2; TRBD1 aligns across 7 bases. Germline V lookup: CDR1 SGHNT, CDR2 YYREEE (reference sequence). The CDR3 is made up of 15 amino acids. After removal of 3 bases from V and 0 bases from J, the junction contained 2 bases not matched to a gene.

The chain's CDR3 is CASMGGVNSPLHF. CDR3 coding DNA: TGTGCCAGTATGGGGGGGGTCAATTCACCCCTCCACTTT. The chain is built from TRBV19 and TRBJ1-6, with D maybe TRBD1 (5 bases). Trimming removed 7 bases at V and 7 bases at J, with 11 bases between. Germline-derived CDR1 and CDR2 are LNHDA and SQIVND (reference sequence). The CDR3 is 13 residues long.